This record concerns one TCR beta chain sequence. No antigen is known for it. Per germline, CDR1 LNHDA and CDR2 SQIVND (reference sequence). The length of the CDR3 is 14 residues. V was cut by 6 bases and J by 7 bases, with 15 bases left in between. This sample was included in a study of cytomegalovirus exposure and HLA in healthy donors. Whole-study findings and limits: Most TCR sequences showed up rarely, but some public TCRs showed up in many donors.

The PCR was carried out with 60 Vbeta primers and 13 Jbeta primers. Using immunoSEQ multiplex PCR, the repertoire was profiled, and TCRdb retains in-frame clones only, with some absent. The sample consists of about 210,000 clones, over 75% of them appearing once. V gene TRBV19 combines with J gene TRBJ2-2, with D tentatively TRBD2 (6 bases). The sequence came from a boy younger than 18 in good health and CMV-seronegative. Sequences were obtained from PBMCs. CDR3 in amino acids: CASSGRRKNGELFF. The CDR3 DNA is TGTGCCAGTAGCGGGAGACGAAAAAACGGGGAGCTGTTTTTT.